Listed below are T cell receptor beta chains from one sample, sequenced in a study of blood T cells in healthy people across ages. Using its own MiXCR run on the 5' RACE reads, TCRdb lists one record per CDR3 protein. The sample includes roughly 900,000 distinct CDR3 sequences, 29% of them seen just once. The sample consisted of blood. The receptor source for this set is an elderly woman in good health. The CDR3 runs from the conserved cysteine through the conserved F or W.

v_call: TRBV20-1
cdr3_length: 13
cdr3_aa: CSAWTENTYEQYF

v_call: TRBV20-1
cdr3_length: 14
cdr3_aa: CSVLLGTAHNEQFF

v_call: TRBV20-1
cdr3_length: 12
cdr3_aa: CSARGDTGELFF

v_call: TRBV7-9
cdr3_length: 12
cdr3_aa: CASSLGSPVGYF

v_call: TRBV7-2
cdr3_length: 18
cdr3_aa: CASSLAPGGSRLNTEAFF

v_call: TRBV29-1
cdr3_length: 14
cdr3_aa: CSVSGPAPNEKLFF

v_call: TRBV5-1
cdr3_length: 18
cdr3_aa: CASSGGTGAVGLNTEAFF

v_call: TRBV20-1
cdr3_length: 12
cdr3_aa: CSATDGKETQYF

v_call: TRBV15
cdr3_length: 13
cdr3_aa: CATSLPNTGELFF

v_call: TRBV6-2/TRBV6-3
cdr3_length: 13
cdr3_aa: CASSLPLYQPQHF

v_call: TRBV18
cdr3_length: 13
cdr3_aa: CASSPGERNEQFF

v_call: TRBV5-1
cdr3_length: 13
cdr3_aa: CASSSTDNTEAFF

v_call: TRBV5-5
cdr3_length: 16
cdr3_aa: CASSLRSPGQGNEQFF

v_call: TRBV30
cdr3_length: 13
cdr3_aa: CAWSWFGSSGYTF

v_call: TRBV4-2
cdr3_length: 19
cdr3_aa: CASSQKKPGPDRGNQPQHF

v_call: TRBV20-1
cdr3_length: 17
cdr3_aa: CSARGRKGVLGNQPQHF

v_call: TRBV2
cdr3_length: 15
cdr3_aa: CASRRQGAVYNEQFF

v_call: TRBV7-2
cdr3_length: 16
cdr3_aa: CASSSRRSVAYNEQFF

v_call: TRBV5-5
cdr3_length: 14
cdr3_aa: CASSLDRLEETQYF

v_call: TRBV5-1
cdr3_length: 15
cdr3_aa: CASSEDSTGKTEAFF

v_call: TRBV7-9
cdr3_length: 15
cdr3_aa: CASSPPLRLGYGYTF

v_call: TRBV5-1
cdr3_length: 14
cdr3_aa: CASSLDRAGNTIYF

v_call: TRBV15
cdr3_length: 14
cdr3_aa: CATSRDKGIGELFF

v_call: TRBV12-3/TRBV12-4
cdr3_length: 18
cdr3_aa: CASSLRGGRTGLADAEYF

v_call: TRBV10-1
cdr3_length: 15
cdr3_aa: CASSEGPSGANVLTF

v_call: TRBV7-9
cdr3_length: 16
cdr3_aa: CASSKAQSPVYYGHTF

v_call: TRBV7-2
cdr3_length: 14
cdr3_aa: CASSEWDSRYEQYF

v_call: TRBV6-6
cdr3_length: 16
cdr3_aa: CASSYRTADIGNTIYF

v_call: TRBV5-1
cdr3_length: 14
cdr3_aa: CASSPTQGSGELFF

v_call: TRBV7-8
cdr3_length: 14
cdr3_aa: CASSPLTGGETQYF

v_call: TRBV7-9
cdr3_length: 17
cdr3_aa: CASSSYTLRDPSYEQYF

v_call: TRBV6-6
cdr3_length: 16
cdr3_aa: CASSYLGLGLNYGYTF

v_call: TRBV3-1
cdr3_length: 15
cdr3_aa: CASSQEAPGSHEQYF

v_call: TRBV6-5
cdr3_length: 16
cdr3_aa: CASNSGGSSSRSGYTF

v_call: TRBV5-1
cdr3_length: 16
cdr3_aa: CASSPPSGGSQETQYF

v_call: TRBV30
cdr3_length: 15
cdr3_aa: CAWSSGTSGGGEQFF

v_call: TRBV6-2/TRBV6-3
cdr3_length: 12
cdr3_aa: CASQGRRETQYF

v_call: TRBV18
cdr3_length: 19
cdr3_aa: CASSPRQSGQGTAGNTIYF

v_call: TRBV2
cdr3_length: 15
cdr3_aa: CASSFSGEPYNEQFF

v_call: TRBV11-2
cdr3_length: 14
cdr3_aa: CASSPRTVAGELFF

v_call: TRBV12-5
cdr3_length: 16
cdr3_aa: CASGLAIGTGNNEQYF

v_call: TRBV20-1
cdr3_length: 15
cdr3_aa: CSAQLRSGDTDTQYF

v_call: TRBV5-1
cdr3_length: 11
cdr3_aa: CASSWGFEAFF

v_call: TRBV10-3
cdr3_length: 14
cdr3_aa: CAISLDRAGNTIYF

v_call: TRBV20-1
cdr3_length: 13
cdr3_aa: CSASQGRLIGYTF

v_call: TRBV4-3
cdr3_length: 15
cdr3_aa: CASSQLVGRYNEQYF

v_call: TRBV7-2
cdr3_length: 15
cdr3_aa: CASSQMLAGLSQQYF

v_call: TRBV9
cdr3_length: 16
cdr3_aa: CASSVVGTGTYNEQFF

v_call: TRBV3-1
cdr3_length: 13
cdr3_aa: CASSPPSADTQYF

v_call: TRBV4-2
cdr3_length: 16
cdr3_aa: CASSQDGGTVVETQYF

v_call: TRBV29-1
cdr3_length: 14
cdr3_aa: CSVSLGTGSNTIYF

v_call: TRBV12-3/TRBV12-4
cdr3_length: 14
cdr3_aa: CASSSRQGSGEAFF

v_call: TRBV30
cdr3_length: 13
cdr3_aa: CAWSLTGPDGYTF

v_call: TRBV2
cdr3_length: 14
cdr3_aa: CASVDWGGWRKQYF

v_call: TRBV4-2
cdr3_length: 14
cdr3_aa: CASSQEQGPGELFF

v_call: TRBV9
cdr3_length: 15
cdr3_aa: CASSPSGIVNQPQHF

v_call: TRBV10-3
cdr3_length: 18
cdr3_aa: CAISESTLSLGYQETQYF

v_call: TRBV4-3
cdr3_length: 17
cdr3_aa: CASSQGVTSGGVNEQFF